The 26 T cell receptor beta chains listed next were all sequenced from one sample in a study of blood T cell repertoires in COVID-19. Sequenced by immunoSEQ multiplex PCR; TCRdb stores in-frame clones only, minus some. The sample yields approximately 76,000 clones, over 70% seen once. The sequenced sample was peripheral blood. Receptors were obtained from a man aged 45 to 65 with acute or convalescent COVID-19.

The chain joins TRBV9 to TRBJ1-5; D gene uncertain. Trimming took 0 bases from V and 5 from J, leaving 6 bases between them. This CDR3 region has 13 residues. Germline values: CDR1 SGDLS, CDR2 YYNGEE. The CDR3 DNA follows: TGTGCCAGCAGCGTAGGAACGGATCAGCCCCAGCATTTT. As protein: CASSVGTDQPQHF. Filled out from reference TRBV9 and TRBJ1-5, the complete variable domain reads DSGVTQTPKHLITATGQRVTLRCSPRSGDLSVYWYQQSLDQGLQFLIQYYNGEERAKGNILERFSAQQFPDLHSELNLSSLELGDSALYFCASSVGTDQPQHFGDGTRLSIL.

This sequence joins TRBV19 and TRBJ2-5, with a weak D call TRBD1 (6 bases). The CDR3 spans 13 residues. In germline, CDR1 is LNHDA, CDR2 SQIVND (reference sequence). The V and J ends lost 1 base and 5 bases respectively, with 8 bases between them. The CDR3 DNA reads as TGTGCCAGTAGTATAGTCAGGGGCGAGACCCAGTACTTC. This gives the protein CASSIVRGETQYF.

The chain joins TRBV3-1 (or the pseudogene TRBV3-2) to TRBJ2-7; D is perhaps TRBD2 (5 bases). CDR3 length: 14 amino acids. The germline V and J ends were trimmed by 0 bases and 5 bases, with 11 bases remaining between them. Germline V gene lookup returns CDR1 LGHDT and CDR2 YNNKEL (reference sequence). CDR3 residues: CASSQEAARDEQYF. CDR3 nucleotides: TGTGCCAGCAGCCAAGAAGCGGCGCGGGACGAGCAGTACTTC.

The V call is TRBV19, the J call TRBJ2-5; 8 bases agree with TRBD1. CDR1 and CDR2 (germline): LNHDA, SQIVND (reference sequence). The junction had 4 bases not matched to a gene; V was cut back by 0 bases and J by 1 base. The CDR3 sequence is 16 residues long. CDR3 in amino acids: CASSIDGTGSQETQYF. CDR3 nucleotides: TGTGCCAGTAGTATAGATGGGACAGGATCCCAAGAGACCCAGTACTTC. Full variable domain (remainder filled in from reference TRBV19 and TRBJ2-5): DGGITQSPKYLFRKEGQNVTLSCEQNLNHDAMYWYRQDPGQGLRLIYYSQIVNDFQKGDIAEGYSVSREKKESFPLTVTSAQKNPTAFYLCASSIDGTGSQETQYFGPGTRLLVL.

This chain joins TRBV10-3 and TRBJ2-7; a weak D match, TRBD2 (6 bases). The CDR3 is made up of 15 amino acids. V was shortened by 6 bases and J by 0 bases, with 15 bases between the two germline ends. Germline CDR1 reads ENHRY; CDR2 reads SYGVKD. The CDR3 spells CAISSGVASSYEQYF. Here the CDR3 DNA reads TGTGCCATCAGCTCGGGGGTCGCTAGCTCCTACGAGCAGTACTTC.

The chain uses TRBV7-2 and TRBJ2-2, with D perhaps TRBD1 (6 bases). The V gene lost 3 bases and the J gene lost 1 base, with 6 bases spanning the gap. Germline V gene lookup returns CDR1 SGHTA and CDR2 FQGNSA. The CDR3 is made up of 14 amino acids. The CDR3 sequence: CASSLGQNTGELFF. CDR3 nucleotide sequence: TGTGCCAGCAGCTTGGGACAGAACACCGGGGAGCTGTTTTTT.

J is TRBJ2-3 and V is TRBV6-5, with TRBD2 identical over 14 bases. V lost 6 bases and J lost 4; bases outside the gene matches: 3. Germline assignment: CDR1 MNHEY and CDR2 SVGAGI. This CDR3 has 15 residues. The CDR3 loop reads CASRPTSGGADTQYF. The CDR3 DNA reads TGTGCCAGCAGACCGACTAGCGGGGGGGCAGATACGCAGTATTTT.

In its sample, this clone was seen once. The chain carries TRBV27 and TRBJ1-1; unclear D gene. V lost 3 bases to trimming and J lost 4 bases, with 12 bases between them. The CDR3 loop spans 14 amino acids. In germline, CDR1 is MNHEY, CDR2 SMNVEV (reference sequence). As DNA, the CDR3 is TGTGCCAGCAGTTTTTACGGGGTTGGCACTGAAGCTTTCTTT. It encodes CASSFYGVGTEAFF.

In this sample, this clone turned up a few times. This chain joins TRBV10-3 and TRBJ1-3; TRBD1 matches at 9 bases. Losses at the gene ends were 5 bases for V and 0 bases for J; bases not matched to a gene: 8. CDR3 length: 17 residues. CDR1 ENHRY and CDR2 SYGVKD come from the germline V gene. The CDR3: CAISTGTGTLSGNTIYF. CDR3 in DNA: TGTGCCATCAGTACCGGGACAGGGACTCTCTCTGGAAACACCATATATTTT.

The chain combines TRBV7-2 with TRBJ2-6; D unresolved. Deletions cut 5 bases from V and 0 bases from J, with 14 bases between. Germline V gives CDR1 SGHTA, CDR2 FQGNSA. This CDR3 has 17 residues. The CDR3 sequence is CASSPKWAGSGANVLTF. For the CDR3, the DNA is TGTGCCAGCAGCCCTAAATGGGCCGGCTCTGGGGCCAACGTCCTGACTTTC.

The chain employs TRBV7-9 and TRBJ1-2; 7 bases are a match to TRBD1. The CDR3 sequence is 17 residues long. V was clipped by 2 bases and J by 7 bases; unmatched bases: 16. Germline V gene sequence: CDR1 SEHNR, CDR2 FQNEAQ (reference sequence). Here the CDR3 reads CASSLRGTDKTLGGYTF. In DNA form, the CDR3 reads TGTGCCAGCAGCTTACGGGGGACAGACAAGACTTTGGGTGGCTACACCTTC. Full variable domain (rest looked up from reference TRBV7-9 and TRBJ1-2): DTGVSQNPRHKITKRGQNVTFRCDPISEHNRLYWYRQTLGQGPEFLTYFQNEAQLEKSRLLSDRFSAERPKGSFSTLEIQRTEQGDSAMYLCASSLRGTDKTLGGYTFGSGTRLTVV.

The genes are TRBV6-5 and TRBJ1-5, with TRBD1 matching over 7 bases. The CDR3 covers 14 residues. Germline assignment: CDR1 MNHEY and CDR2 SVGAGI. V lost 8 bases and J lost 3; bases outside the gene matches: 7. CDR3: CASRRDSLNQPQHF. The CDR3 DNA sequence: TGTGCCAGCCGGCGGGACAGTCTCAATCAGCCCCAGCATTTT.

DNA for the CDR3: TGTGCCAGCAGCGCAAGCGGGGTACGAGGAGATACGCAGTATTTT. It specifies CASSASGVRGDTQYF. V and J are TRBV7-8 and TRBJ2-3; 7 bases agree with TRBD2. Germline V CDR1 and CDR2: SGHVS, FQNEAQ. This CDR3 region has 15 residues. V gave up 5 bases and J gave up 5 bases; unmatched junction bases: 10. The variable domain in full, with the rest retrieved from reference TRBV7-8 and TRBJ2-3, is GAGVSQSPRYKVAKRGQDVALRCDPISGHVSLFWYQQALGQGPEFLTYFQNEAQLDKSGLPSDRFFAERPEGSVSTLKIQRTQQEDSAVYLCASSASGVRGDTQYFGPGTRLTVL.

The J gene is TRBJ1-4, the V gene TRBV5-1, with D unclear. The CDR3 consists of 14 residues. Trimming removed 2 bases at V and 2 bases at J, with 7 bases between. CDR1 SGHRS and CDR2 YFSETQ come from the germline V gene. CDR3 loop: CASSFTTTNEKLFF. CDR3 coding DNA: TGCGCCAGCAGCTTTACTACTACTAATGAAAAACTGTTTTTT.

The rearrangement joins TRBV7-9 to TRBJ1-6, with TRBD1 identical over 10 bases. In germline, CDR1 is SEHNR, CDR2 FQNEAQ (reference sequence). This CDR3 spans 14 amino acids. The trim removed 5 bases at V and 7 bases at J, leaving 2 bases unmatched. CDR3 in DNA: TGTGCCAGCAGCGTGGGACAGGGGAATTCACCCCTCCACTTT. Protein product: CASSVGQGNSPLHF.

The gene calls are TRBV9 and TRBJ1-2; weak D call: TRBD1 (5 bases). Germline assignment: CDR1 SGDLS and CDR2 YYNGEE. This CDR3 is built from 14 residues. V was cut by 2 bases and J by 8 bases, with 16 bases left in between. CDR3 sequence: CASSVSRGREGYTF. The CDR3 DNA reads as TGTGCCAGCAGCGTTTCTAGGGGTAGAGAGGGCTACACCTTC. The variable domain in full, with the rest retrieved from reference TRBV9 and TRBJ1-2, is DSGVTQTPKHLITATGQRVTLRCSPRSGDLSVYWYQQSLDQGLQFLIQYYNGEERAKGNILERFSAQQFPDLHSELNLSSLELGDSALYFCASSVSRGREGYTFGSGTRLTVV.

This clone was observed a handful of times. The chain uses TRBV6-5 and TRBJ1-4, with a tentative D call TRBD1 (5 bases). Germline-derived CDR1 and CDR2 are MNHEY and SVGAGI. CDR3 size: 14 residues. V was trimmed by 2 bases and J by 8 bases, leaving 12 bases between them. CDR3 nucleotide sequence: TGTGCCAGCAGTTACGGGGGGGTTGGGGAAAAACTGTTTTTT. Encoded protein: CASSYGGVGEKLFF.

The J gene is TRBJ1-1, the V gene TRBV20-1; the D gene is possibly TRBD1 (5 bases). With 3 bases removed from V and 3 bases from J, the gap between germline ends came to 11 bases. Germline-derived CDR1 and CDR2 are DFQATT and SNEGSKA (reference sequence). The CDR3 totals 13 residues. CDR3 loop: CSASRGKHTEAFF. The DNA of the CDR3 is TGCAGTGCTAGTCGGGGGAAGCACACTGAAGCTTTCTTT.

The V and J genes are TRBV7-8 and TRBJ1-2; D unresolved. Germline V gene data show CDR1 as SGHVS and CDR2 as FQNEAQ. The V end lost 6 bases, the J end lost 1 base, and 18 bases lay between the germline ends. This CDR3 is built from 16 residues. The CDR3 protein is CASSPGLGGVNYGYTF. DNA for the CDR3: TGTGCCAGCAGTCCAGGACTGGGCGGAGTTAACTATGGCTACACCTTC.

V and J are TRBV28 and TRBJ2-7; TRBD1 is a possible D gene (5 bases). V lost 10 bases to trimming and J lost 2 bases, with 12 bases between them. The germline V gene has CDR1 MDHEN and CDR2 SYDVKM. The CDR3 is 12 amino acids. The CDR3, as DNA: TGTGCCACCAGACAGACCACCTACGAGCAGTACTTC. Its translation is CATRQTTYEQYF.

A few counts support this clone. CDR3 nucleotide sequence: TGTGCCAGTAGGACAGGAGAAATGAACACTGAAGCTTTCTTT. Amino acids: CASRTGEMNTEAFF. This sequence joins TRBV6-5 and TRBJ1-1; 7 bases agree with TRBD1. The CDR3 has 14 residues. Per the germline V gene, CDR1 is MNHEY and CDR2 is SVGAGI. Trimming cost V 9 bases and J 0 bases; bases outside gene matches: 7.

The CDR3 loop reads CSVELGDRPSYEQYF. In DNA, the CDR3 is TGCAGCGTTGAGTTAGGGGACAGGCCATCCTACGAGCAGTACTTC. The chain carries TRBV29-1 and TRBJ2-7, with 8 bases that match TRBD1. The CDR3 consists of 15 residues. The germline V gene has CDR1 SQVTM and CDR2 ANQGSEA. Unmatched junction bases numbered 8, after V lost 3 bases and J lost 1 base.

The chain couples TRBV5-1 to TRBJ1-3; weak D call: TRBD1 (5 bases). Germline V gives CDR1 SGHRS, CDR2 YFSETQ. The V and J ends lost 2 bases and 4 bases respectively, with 10 bases between them. The CDR3 extends over 14 amino acids. The CDR3 nucleotides are TGCGCCAGCAGCTTAGCAGGGAGGGGAAACACCATATATTTT. The encoded protein is CASSLAGRGNTIYF. Filled out from reference TRBV5-1 and TRBJ1-3, the complete variable domain reads KAGVTQTPRYLIKTRGQQVTLSCSPISGHRSVSWYQQTPGQGLQFLFEYFSETQRNKGNFPGRFSGRQFSNSRSEMNVSTLELGDSALYLCASSLAGRGNTIYFGEGSWLTVV.

The V call is TRBV7-2, the J call TRBJ1-2, with a possible D match to TRBD1 (6 bases). The CDR3 is made up of 17 amino acids. V dropped 5 bases and J dropped 0 bases, with 19 bases sitting between them. In germline, CDR1 is SGHTA, CDR2 FQGNSA. CDR3: CASSQSDRRKANYGYTF. In DNA, the CDR3 is TGTGCCAGCAGCCAGAGTGACAGGAGGAAAGCTAACTATGGCTACACCTTC.

The rearrangement uses TRBV24-1 and TRBJ2-1, with 12 bases lining up with TRBD2. Germline assignment: CDR1 KGHDR and CDR2 SFDVKD. J gave up 4 bases and V 4 bases, and 4 bases lay outside the gene matches. This CDR3 is built from 16 residues. Here the CDR3 reads CATSELGLAGYNEQFF. The DNA for the CDR3 is TGTGCCACCAGTGAACTTGGACTAGCGGGATACAATGAGCAGTTCTTC.

The chain employs TRBV28 and TRBJ2-3; the match to TRBD1 covers 9 bases. Germline values: CDR1 MDHEN, CDR2 SYDVKM. The CDR3 loop spans 15 amino acids. After removal of 3 bases from V and 3 bases from J, the junction contained 4 bases not matched to a gene. This CDR3 reads CASSLPGQGTDTQYF. CDR3 DNA sequence: TGTGCCAGCAGTTTGCCGGGACAGGGTACAGATACGCAGTATTTT.